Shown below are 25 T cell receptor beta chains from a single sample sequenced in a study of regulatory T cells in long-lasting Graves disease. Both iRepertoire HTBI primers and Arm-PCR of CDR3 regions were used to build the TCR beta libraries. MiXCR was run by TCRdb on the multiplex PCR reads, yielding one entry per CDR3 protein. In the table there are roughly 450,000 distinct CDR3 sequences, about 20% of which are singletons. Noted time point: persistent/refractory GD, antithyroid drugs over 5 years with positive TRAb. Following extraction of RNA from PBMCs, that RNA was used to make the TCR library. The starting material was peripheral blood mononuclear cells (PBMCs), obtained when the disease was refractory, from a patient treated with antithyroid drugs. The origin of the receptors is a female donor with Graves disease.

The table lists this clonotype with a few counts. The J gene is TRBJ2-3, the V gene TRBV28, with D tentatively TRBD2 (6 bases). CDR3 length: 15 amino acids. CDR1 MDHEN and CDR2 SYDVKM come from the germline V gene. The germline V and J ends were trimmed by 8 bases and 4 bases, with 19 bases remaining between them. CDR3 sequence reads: CASGAHLGDSDTQYF. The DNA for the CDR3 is TGTGCCAGCGGAGCTCATCTAGGGGACTCAGATACGCAGTATTTT.

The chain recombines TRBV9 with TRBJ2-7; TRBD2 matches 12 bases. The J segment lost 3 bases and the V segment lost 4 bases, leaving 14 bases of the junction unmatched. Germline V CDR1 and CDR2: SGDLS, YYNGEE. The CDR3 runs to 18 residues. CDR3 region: CASSPTSGSLGLVYEQYF. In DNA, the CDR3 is TGTGCCAGCAGCCCGACTAGCGGGAGCCTTGGACTGGTCTACGAGCAGTACTTC.

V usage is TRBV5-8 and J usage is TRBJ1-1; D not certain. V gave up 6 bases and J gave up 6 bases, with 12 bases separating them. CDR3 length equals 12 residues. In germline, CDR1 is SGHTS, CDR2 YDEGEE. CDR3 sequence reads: CASIRLEAEAFF. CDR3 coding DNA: TGTGCCAGCATCCGGCTTGAGGCTGAAGCTTTCTTT.

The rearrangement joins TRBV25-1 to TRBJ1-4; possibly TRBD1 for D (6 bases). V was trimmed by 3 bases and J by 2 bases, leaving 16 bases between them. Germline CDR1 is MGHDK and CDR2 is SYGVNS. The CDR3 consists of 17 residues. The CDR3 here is CASSDPLEGGTNEKLFF. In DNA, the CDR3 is TGTGCCAGCAGTGATCCACTCGAGGGGGGGACTAATGAAAAACTGTTTTTT.

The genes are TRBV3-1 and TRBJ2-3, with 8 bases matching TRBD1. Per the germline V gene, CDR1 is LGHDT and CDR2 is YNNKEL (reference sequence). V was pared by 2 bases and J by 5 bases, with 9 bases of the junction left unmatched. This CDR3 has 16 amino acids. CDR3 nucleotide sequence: TGTGCCAGCAGCCAATGGCCCAAAACAGGGGGAGATACGCAGTATTTT. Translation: CASSQWPKTGGDTQYF.

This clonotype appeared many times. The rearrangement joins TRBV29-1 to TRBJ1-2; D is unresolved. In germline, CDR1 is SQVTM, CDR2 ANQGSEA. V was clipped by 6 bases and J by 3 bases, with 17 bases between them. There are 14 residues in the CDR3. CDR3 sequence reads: CSVFGYLGDYGYTF. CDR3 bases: TGCAGCGTCTTTGGCTACCTCGGGGACTATGGCTACACCTTC.

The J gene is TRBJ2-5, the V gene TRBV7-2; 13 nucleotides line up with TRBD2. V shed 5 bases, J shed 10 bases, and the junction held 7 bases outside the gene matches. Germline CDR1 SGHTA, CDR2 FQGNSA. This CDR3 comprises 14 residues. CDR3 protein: CASSPGTSGKIQYF. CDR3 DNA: TGTGCCAGCAGCCCCGGGACTAGCGGGAAAATCCAGTACTTC.

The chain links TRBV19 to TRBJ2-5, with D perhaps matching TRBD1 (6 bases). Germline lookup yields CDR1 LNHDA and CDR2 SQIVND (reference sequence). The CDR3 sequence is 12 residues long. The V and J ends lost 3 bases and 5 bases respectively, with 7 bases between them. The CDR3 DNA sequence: TGTGCCAGTAGTATCAGGGGTGAGACCCAGTACTTC. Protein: CASSIRGETQYF.

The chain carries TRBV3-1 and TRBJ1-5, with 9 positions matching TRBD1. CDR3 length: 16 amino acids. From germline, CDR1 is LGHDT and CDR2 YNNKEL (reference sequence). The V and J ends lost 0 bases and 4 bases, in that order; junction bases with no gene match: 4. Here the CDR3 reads CASSQDGTGLNQPQHF. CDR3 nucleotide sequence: TGTGCCAGCAGCCAAGATGGGACAGGGCTTAATCAGCCCCAGCATTTT.

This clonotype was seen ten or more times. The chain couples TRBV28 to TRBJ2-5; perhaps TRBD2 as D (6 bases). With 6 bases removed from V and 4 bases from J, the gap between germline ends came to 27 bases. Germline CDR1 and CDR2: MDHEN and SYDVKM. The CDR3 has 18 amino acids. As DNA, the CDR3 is TGTGCCAGCAGCCCTGGTCAAAATCCGGGAGTGTTGGGAGAGACCCAGTACTTC. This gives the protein CASSPGQNPGVLGETQYF.

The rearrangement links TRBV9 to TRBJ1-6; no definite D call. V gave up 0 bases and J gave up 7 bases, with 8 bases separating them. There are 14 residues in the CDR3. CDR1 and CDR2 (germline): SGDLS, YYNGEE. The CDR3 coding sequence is TGTGCCAGCAGCGTAGCGGCAGAGAATTCACCCCTCCACTTT. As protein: CASSVAAENSPLHF.

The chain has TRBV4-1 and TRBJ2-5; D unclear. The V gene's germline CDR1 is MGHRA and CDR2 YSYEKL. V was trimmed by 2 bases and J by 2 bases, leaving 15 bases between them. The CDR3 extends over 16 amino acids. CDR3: CASSQTSVADQETQYF. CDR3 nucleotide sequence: TGCGCCAGCAGCCAAACATCAGTGGCGGATCAAGAGACCCAGTACTTC.

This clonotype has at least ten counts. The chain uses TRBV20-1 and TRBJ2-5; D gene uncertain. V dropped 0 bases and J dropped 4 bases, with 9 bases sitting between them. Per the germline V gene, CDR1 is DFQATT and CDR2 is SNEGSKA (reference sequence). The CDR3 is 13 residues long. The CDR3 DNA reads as TGCAGTGCTAGAGATCGCAGGAGAGAGACCCAGTACTTC. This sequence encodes CSARDRRRETQYF.

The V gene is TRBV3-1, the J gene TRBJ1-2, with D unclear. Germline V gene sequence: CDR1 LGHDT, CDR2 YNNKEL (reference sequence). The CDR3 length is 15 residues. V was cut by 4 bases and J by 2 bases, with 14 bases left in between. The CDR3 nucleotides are TGTGCCAGCAGCCGAGATTGGACGCAGAACTATGGCTACACCTTC. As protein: CASSRDWTQNYGYTF.

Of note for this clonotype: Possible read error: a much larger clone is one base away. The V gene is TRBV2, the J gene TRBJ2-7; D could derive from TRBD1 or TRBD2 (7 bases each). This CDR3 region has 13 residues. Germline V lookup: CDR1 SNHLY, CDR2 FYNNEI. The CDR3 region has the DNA TGTGCCAGCCAGCGGGACAGATCCTACGAGCAGTGCTTC. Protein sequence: CASQRDRSYEQCF.

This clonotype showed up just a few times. The DNA of the CDR3 is TGCAGTGCTAGAGGGACAGTGAACACCGGGGAGCTGTTTTTT. Protein product: CSARGTVNTGELFF. This chain links TRBV20-1 with TRBJ2-2, with D perhaps matching TRBD1 (6 bases). Trimming took 1 base from V and 1 from J, leaving 7 bases between them. The CDR3 loop spans 14 amino acids. Germline V lookup: CDR1 DFQATT, CDR2 SNEGSKA (reference sequence).

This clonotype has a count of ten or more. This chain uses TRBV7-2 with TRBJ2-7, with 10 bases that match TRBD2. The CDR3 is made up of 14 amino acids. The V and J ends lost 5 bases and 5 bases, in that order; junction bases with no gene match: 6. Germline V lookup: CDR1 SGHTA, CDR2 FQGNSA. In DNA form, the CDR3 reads TGTGCCAGCAGCAAACTAGCGGGGCCCCACGAGCAGTACTTC. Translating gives CASSKLAGPHEQYF.

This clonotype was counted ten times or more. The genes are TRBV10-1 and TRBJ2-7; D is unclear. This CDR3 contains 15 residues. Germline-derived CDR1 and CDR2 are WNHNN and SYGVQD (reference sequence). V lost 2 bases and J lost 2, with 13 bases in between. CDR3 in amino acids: CASSEKTRPTYEQYF. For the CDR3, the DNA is TGCGCCAGCAGTGAGAAAACCCGGCCCACCTACGAGCAGTACTTC.

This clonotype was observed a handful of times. The CDR3 reads CASSRGTLPSTDTQYF. DNA of the CDR3: TGTGCCAGCAGCCGAGGGACCCTACCTAGCACAGATACGCAGTATTTT. The V and J genes are TRBV7-8 and TRBJ2-3; either TRBD1 or TRBD2 may fit D (5 bases each). The CDR3 covers 16 residues. V was clipped by 5 bases and J by 0 bases, with 15 bases between them. Germline-derived CDR1 and CDR2 are SGHVS and FQNEAQ.

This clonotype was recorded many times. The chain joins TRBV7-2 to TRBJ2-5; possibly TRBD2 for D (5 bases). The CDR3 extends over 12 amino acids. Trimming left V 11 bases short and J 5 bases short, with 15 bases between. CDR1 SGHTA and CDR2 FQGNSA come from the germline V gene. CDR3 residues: CASGIAGETQYF. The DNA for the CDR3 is TGTGCCTCCGGGATAGCCGGGGAGACCCAGTACTTC.

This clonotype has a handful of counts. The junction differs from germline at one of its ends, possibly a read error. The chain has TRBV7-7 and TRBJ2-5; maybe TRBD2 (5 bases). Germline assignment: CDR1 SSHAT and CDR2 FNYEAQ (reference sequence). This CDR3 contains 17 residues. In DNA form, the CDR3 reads TGTGCTAGCAGCTCCCCCTGGTTCCCGCGGGTAGGAGAGACCCAGTACTTC. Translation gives CASSSPWFPRVGETQYF.

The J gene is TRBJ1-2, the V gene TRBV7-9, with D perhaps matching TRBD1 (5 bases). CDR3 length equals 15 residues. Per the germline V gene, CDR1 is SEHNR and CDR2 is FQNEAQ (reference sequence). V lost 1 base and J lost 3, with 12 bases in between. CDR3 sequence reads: CASSLGGGYDYGYTF. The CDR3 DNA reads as TGTGCCAGCAGCTTAGGTGGGGGATACGACTATGGCTACACCTTC.

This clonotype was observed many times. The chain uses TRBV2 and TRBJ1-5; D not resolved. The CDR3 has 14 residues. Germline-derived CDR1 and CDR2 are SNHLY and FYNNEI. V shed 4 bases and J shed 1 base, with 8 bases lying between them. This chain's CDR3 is CASSGDWSNQPQHF. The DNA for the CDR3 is TGTGCCAGCAGTGGAGACTGGAGCAATCAGCCCCAGCATTTT.

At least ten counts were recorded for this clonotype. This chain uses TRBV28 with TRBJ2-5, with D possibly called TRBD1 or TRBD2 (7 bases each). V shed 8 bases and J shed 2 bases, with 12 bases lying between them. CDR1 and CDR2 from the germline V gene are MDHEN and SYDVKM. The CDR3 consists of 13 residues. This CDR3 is CASAQGGQETQYF. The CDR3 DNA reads TGTGCCAGCGCCCAGGGGGGGCAAGAGACCCAGTACTTC. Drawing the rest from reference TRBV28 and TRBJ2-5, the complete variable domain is DVKVTQSSRYLVKRTGEKVFLECVQDMDHENMFWYRQDPGLGLRLIYFSYDVKMKEKGDIPEGYSVSREKKERFSLILESASTNQTSMYLCASAQGGQETQYFGPGTRLLVL.

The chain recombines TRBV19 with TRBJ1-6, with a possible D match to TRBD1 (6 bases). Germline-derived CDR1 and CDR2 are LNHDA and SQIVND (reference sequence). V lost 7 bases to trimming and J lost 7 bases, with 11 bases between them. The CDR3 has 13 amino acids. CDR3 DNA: TGTGCCAGTACGACAGGAGTAAATTCACCCCTCCACTTT. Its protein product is CASTTGVNSPLHF.